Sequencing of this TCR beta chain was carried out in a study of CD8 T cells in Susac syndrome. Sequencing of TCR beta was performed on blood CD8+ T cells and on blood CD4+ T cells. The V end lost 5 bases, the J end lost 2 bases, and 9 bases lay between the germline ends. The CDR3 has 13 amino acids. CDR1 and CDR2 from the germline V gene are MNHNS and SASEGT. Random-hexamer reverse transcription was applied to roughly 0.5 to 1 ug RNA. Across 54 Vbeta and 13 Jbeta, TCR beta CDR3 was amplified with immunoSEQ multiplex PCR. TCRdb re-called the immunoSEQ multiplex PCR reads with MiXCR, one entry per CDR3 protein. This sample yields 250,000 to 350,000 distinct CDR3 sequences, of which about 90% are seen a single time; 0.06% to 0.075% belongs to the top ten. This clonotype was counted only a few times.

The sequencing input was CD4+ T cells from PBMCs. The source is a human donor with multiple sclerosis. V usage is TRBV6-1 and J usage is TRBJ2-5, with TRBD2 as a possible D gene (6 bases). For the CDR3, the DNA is TGTGCCAGCAGTCGGGACTTTCAAGAGACCCAGTACTTC. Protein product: CASSRDFQETQYF.